The rows below give T cell receptor beta chains drawn from one sample of a study of shared clonotypes between healthy human individuals. The method was immunoSEQ multiplex PCR; TCRdb's version includes in-frame clones alone and lacks a portion of them. The sample holds roughly 2 million clones, around 95% seen once. Sequencing was done on a sample of naive CD4+ T cells sorted from blood. Source of these receptors: a man younger than 35 in good health. Both conserved end residues are part of each CDR3. D genes are given only for firm matches. Size is stated for part of the rows, as once, few or many counts, or as a class when the clone is expanded.

TRBD1 NA TRBJ2-7 TRBV7-6 CASSGGQGPYEQYF TGTGCCAGCAGCGGAGGACAGGGGCCCTACGAGCAGTACTTC
NA NA TRBJ1-1 TRBV7-8 CASSSTTGNTEAFF TGTGCCAGCAGCTCTACGACAGGGAACACTGAAGCTTTCTTT
NA once TRBJ2-6 TRBV9 CASSLGSSGANVLTF TGTGCCAGCAGCCTGGGGAGCTCTGGGGCCAACGTCCTGACTTTC
TRBD1 NA TRBJ2-7 TRBV18 CASSRTGSSSYEQYF TGTGCCAGCTCCCGGACAGGGTCGAGCTCCTACGAGCAGTACTTC
TRBD2 NA TRBJ2-2 TRBV5-4 CASSVRLAPGELFF TGTGCCAGCAGCGTCCGACTAGCCCCCGGGGAGCTGTTTTTT
NA NA TRBJ2-7 TRBV19 CASSSSGTSNEQYF TGTGCCAGTAGTTCGTCCGGGACTTCTAACGAGCAGTACTTC
NA once TRBJ1-6 TRBV7-9 CASSLEQNNSPLHF TGTGCCAGCAGCTTAGAACAGAATAATTCACCCCTCCACTTT
NA NA TRBJ2-1 TRBV4-3 CASSQEGRADEQFF TGCGCCAGCAGCCAAGAAGGCAGGGCCGATGAGCAGTTCTTC
TRBD1 NA TRBJ1-4 TRBV7-9 CASSLGQGGEKLFF TGTGCCAGCAGCTTGGGACAGGGGGGTGAAAAACTGTTTTTT
NA NA TRBJ1-3 TRBV5-1 CASSLTYISGNTIYF TGCGCCAGCAGCTTAACTTACATCTCTGGAAACACCATATATTTT
NA NA TRBJ2-3 TRBV29-1 CSVSGNTDTQYF TGCAGCGTCTCCGGGAACACAGATACGCAGTATTTT
NA NA TRBJ2-5 TRBV4-2 CASSLRWMGTQYF TGTGCCAGCAGCCTTCGGTGGATGGGAACCCAGTACTTC
TRBD2 NA TRBJ2-1 TRBV5-6 CASSPSTGRSGGEQFF TGTGCCAGCAGCCCCAGTACAGGGCGGAGCGGGGGTGAGCAGTTCTTC
TRBD1 once TRBJ2-5 TRBV5-1 CASSLVGQGTQYF TGCGCCAGCAGCTTGGTGGGACAGGGGACCCAGTACTTC
TRBD1 NA TRBJ2-7 TRBV5-1 CASSSRQGSEQYF TGCGCCAGCAGCTCCCGACAGGGGTCCGAGCAGTACTTC
NA NA TRBJ2-7 TRBV5-1 CASSFATPYEQYF TGCGCCAGCAGCTTCGCTACACCCTACGAGCAGTACTTC
TRBD1 NA TRBJ1-4 TRBV19 CASSSRDRGFNEKLFF TGTGCCAGTAGTTCCAGGGACAGGGGTTTCAATGAAAAACTGTTTTTT
NA NA TRBJ2-7 TRBV6-6 CASGTSAYEQYF TGTGCCAGCGGGACATCGGCCTACGAGCAGTACTTC
NA NA TRBJ1-2 TRBV21-1 CASSTRQGSRYGYTF TGTGCCAGCAGCACTAGACAGGGTTCGAGGTATGGCTACACCTTC
TRBD2 NA TRBJ2-4 TRBV28 CASSRTSGGHIQYF TGTGCCAGCAGCAGAACTAGCGGGGGGCACATTCAGTACTTC
NA NA TRBJ1-6 TRBV6-1 CASREESSYNSPLHF TGTGCCAGCAGAGAGGAGAGCTCCTATAATTCACCCCTCCACTTT
TRBD2 once TRBJ2-3 TRBV6-6 CASSQGLASTDTQYF TGTGCCAGCAGCCAGGGACTAGCAAGCACAGATACGCAGTATTTT
NA NA TRBJ2-1 TRBV6-6 CASSYSRDSGQFF TGTGCCAGCAGTTACTCACGGGACTCCGGGCAGTTCTTC
NA NA TRBJ2-5 TRBV2 CASKVGQETQYF TGTGCCAGCAAGGTGGGGCAAGAGACCCAGTACTTC
NA NA TRBJ2-5 TRBV19 CASSIGSGQETQYF TGTGCCAGTAGTATAGGGTCGGGCCAAGAGACCCAGTACTTC
NA NA TRBJ2-7 TRBV7-2 CASSREAGKAGNEQYF TGTGCCAGCAGTCGAGAAGCGGGCAAGGCAGGGAACGAGCAGTACTTC
TRBD2 NA TRBJ2-5 TRBV5-1 CASSPLGGETQYF TGCGCCAGCAGCCCTCTGGGGGGGGAGACCCAGTACTTC
NA NA TRBJ2-7 TRBV2 CASSVSTFNLQYF TGTGCCAGCAGTGTCAGTACCTTTAATTTGCAGTACTTC
NA NA TRBJ2-1 TRBV11-2 CASSPYSVQFF TGTGCCAGCAGCCCTTACAGTGTACAGTTCTTC
NA NA TRBJ2-7 TRBV20-1 CSARASYEQYF TGCAGTGCTAGGGCCAGCTACGAGCAGTACTTC
NA NA TRBJ2-3 TRBV4-1 CASSSTGSPNFGTQYF TGCGCCAGCAGCTCTACAGGCTCGCCCAACTTCGGTACGCAGTATTTT
TRBD1 NA TRBJ1-4 TRBV7-8 CASSLLTTGVNEKLFF TGTGCCAGCAGCTTACTGACGACAGGGGTTAATGAAAAACTGTTTTTT
NA NA TRBJ1-6 TRBV18 CASSPDINSPLHF TGTGCCAGCTCACCCGACATCAATTCACCCCTCCACTTT
NA NA TRBJ1-2 TRBV7-9 CASSPGQNNYGYTF TGTGCCAGCAGTCCAGGACAGAACAACTATGGCTACACCTTC
TRBD1 NA TRBJ2-3 TRBV5-1 CASSPTGVRGTDTQYF TGCGCCAGCAGCCCTACAGGGGTGAGAGGCACAGATACGCAGTATTTT
NA NA TRBJ1-2 TRBV5-6 CASSFLDRSNYGYTF TGTGCCAGCAGCTTCCTCGACAGGTCTAACTATGGCTACACCTTC
NA NA TRBJ1-2 TRBV9 CASSSLNPHARGYTF TGTGCCAGCAGCTCCCTTAACCCTCATGCACGGGGCTACACCTTC
NA NA TRBJ1-3 TRBV30 CAWSVRGYLRLGNTIYF TGTGCCTGGAGTGTAAGGGGGTACCTCCGGCTTGGAAACACCATATATTTT
NA NA TRBJ2-2 TRBV7-2 CASSLTRSSTGELFF TGTGCCAGCAGCTTAACTCGGAGCTCCACCGGGGAGCTGTTTTTT